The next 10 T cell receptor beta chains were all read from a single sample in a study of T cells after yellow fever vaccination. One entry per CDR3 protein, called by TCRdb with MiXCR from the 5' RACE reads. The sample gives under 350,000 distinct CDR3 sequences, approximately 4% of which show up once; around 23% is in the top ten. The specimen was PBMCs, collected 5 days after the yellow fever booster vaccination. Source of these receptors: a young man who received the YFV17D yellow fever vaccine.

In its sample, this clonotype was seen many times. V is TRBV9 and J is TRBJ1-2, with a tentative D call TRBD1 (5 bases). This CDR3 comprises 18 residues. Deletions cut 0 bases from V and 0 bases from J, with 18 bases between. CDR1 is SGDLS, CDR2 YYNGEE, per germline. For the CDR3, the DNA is TGTGCCAGCAGCGTAGGCCGAACGAGGGACGGTCCTAACTATGGCTACACCTTC. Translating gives CASSVGRTRDGPNYGYTF.

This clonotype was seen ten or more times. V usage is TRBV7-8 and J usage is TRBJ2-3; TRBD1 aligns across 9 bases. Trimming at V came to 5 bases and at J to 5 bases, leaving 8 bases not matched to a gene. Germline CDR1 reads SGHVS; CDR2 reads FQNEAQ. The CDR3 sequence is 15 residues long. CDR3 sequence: CASSGGGQGIDTQYF. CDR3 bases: TGTGCCAGCAGCGGGGGGGGACAGGGAATAGATACGCAGTATTTT.

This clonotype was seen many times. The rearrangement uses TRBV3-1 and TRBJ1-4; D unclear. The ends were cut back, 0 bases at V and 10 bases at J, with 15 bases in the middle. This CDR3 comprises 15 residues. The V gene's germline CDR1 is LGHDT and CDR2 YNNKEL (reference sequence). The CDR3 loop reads CASSQEGFGRGKLFF. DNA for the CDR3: TGTGCCAGCAGCCAAGAGGGGTTCGGACGGGGAAAACTGTTTTTT.

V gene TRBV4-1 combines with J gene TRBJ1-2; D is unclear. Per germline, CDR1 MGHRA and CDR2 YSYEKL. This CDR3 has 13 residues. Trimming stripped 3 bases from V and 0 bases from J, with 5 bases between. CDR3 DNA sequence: TGCGCCAGCAGCCACTGGGCTAACTATGGCTACACCTTC. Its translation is CASSHWANYGYTF.

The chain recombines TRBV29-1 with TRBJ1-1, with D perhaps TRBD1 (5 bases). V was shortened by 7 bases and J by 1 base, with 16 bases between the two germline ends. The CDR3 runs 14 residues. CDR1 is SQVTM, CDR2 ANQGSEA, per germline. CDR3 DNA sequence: TGCAGCGATTACGGGGCCCTGGGGAACACTGAAGCTTTCTTT. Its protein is CSDYGALGNTEAFF.

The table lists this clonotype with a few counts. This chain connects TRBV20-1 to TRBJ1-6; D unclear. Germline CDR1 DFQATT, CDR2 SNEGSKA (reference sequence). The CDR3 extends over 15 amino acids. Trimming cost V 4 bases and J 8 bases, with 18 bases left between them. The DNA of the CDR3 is TGCAGTGCTACGATTACCTCCGCAACCCATTCACCCCTCCACTTT. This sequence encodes CSATITSATHSPLHF.

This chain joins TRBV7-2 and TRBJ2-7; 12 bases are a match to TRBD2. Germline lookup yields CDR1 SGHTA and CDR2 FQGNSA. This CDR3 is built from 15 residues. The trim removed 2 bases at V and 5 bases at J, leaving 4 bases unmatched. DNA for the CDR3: TGTGCCAGCAGCTTACTAGCGGGGGGGCCCCACGAGCAGTACTTC. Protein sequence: CASSLLAGGPHEQYF. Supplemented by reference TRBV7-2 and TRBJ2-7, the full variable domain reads GAGVSQSPSNKVTEKGKDVELRCDPISGHTALYWYRQSLGQGLEFLIYFQGNSAPDKSGLPSDRFSAERTGGSVSTLTIQRTQQEDSAVYLCASSLLAGGPHEQYFGPGTRLTVT.

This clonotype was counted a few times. This CDR3 reads CASNFPHDRSFFGGKKETQYF. CDR3 DNA sequence: TGTGCCAGCAACTTTCCTCATGACAGGTCGTTCTTTGGAGGGAAGAAAGAGACCCAGTACTTC. V and J are TRBV27 and TRBJ2-5; D possibly uses TRBD1 or TRBD2 (6 bases each). The CDR3 is made up of 21 amino acids. Per the germline V gene, CDR1 is MNHEY and CDR2 is SMNVEV (reference sequence). Deletions cut 7 bases from V and 3 bases from J, with 36 bases between.

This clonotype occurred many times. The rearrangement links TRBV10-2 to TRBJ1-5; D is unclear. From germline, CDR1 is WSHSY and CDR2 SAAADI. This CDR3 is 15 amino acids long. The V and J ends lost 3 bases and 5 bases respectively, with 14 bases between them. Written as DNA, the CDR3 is TGCGCCAGCAGTGATGGGGTAGGTTTCGATCAGCCCCAGCATTTT. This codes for CASSDGVGFDQPQHF.

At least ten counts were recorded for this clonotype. The CDR3 bases are TGTGCCACTTCCGGGACAGGCACCAACGAGCAGTACTTC. Protein: CATSGTGTNEQYF. V is TRBV10-3 and J is TRBJ2-7; 8 bases line up with TRBD1. Trimming removed 10 bases from V and 5 bases from J; junction bases left unmatched: 10. There are 13 residues in the CDR3. Germline V gene data show CDR1 as ENHRY and CDR2 as SYGVKD.